Given below is one TCR beta chain in context. This sample is drawn from a study of OX40 agonist ivuxolimab in advanced cancers. The CDR3 loop spans 12 amino acids. Germline V gene sequence: CDR1 GTSNPN, CDR2 SVGIG (reference sequence). The trim removed 5 bases at V and 7 bases at J, leaving 3 bases unmatched. Clones were sequenced by immunoSEQ multiplex PCR, and TCRdb holds only the in-frame ones, with some missing. This table holds some 95,000 clones, over 75% found once. Any history of autoimmune disease or systemic immunosuppression disqualified patients. The sequences come from CD4+ or CD8+ T cells sorted from blood, collected in a trial of the OX40 agonist ivuxolimab. This chain joins TRBV30 and TRBJ1-1; 11 nucleotides line up with TRBD1. The TCR sequence derives from an adult with an advanced solid tumor such as melanoma, head and neck, liver or kidney cancer. The DNA of the CDR3 is TGTGCCTGGGGACAGGGGGCGGGTGAAGCTTTCTTT. It yields the protein CAWGQGAGEAFF.